This T cell receptor (beta chain) was sequenced for a study of shared clonotypes between healthy human individuals. Study-wide points: In general, naive subsets displayed greater estimated richness than memory subsets did. Relative to clonotypes present in all four donors, those not shared had lower generation probabilities. Sharing across four donors was highest in naive CD4 (around 5%) and lowest in memory CD8 (about 0.4%). Sorted-subset sequencing was shown by rarefaction to be incomplete despite large depth.

As concerns this clone: No antigen is known for it.

Selected positively for CCR7 and CD45RO-negative, naive CD8 cells excluded terminally differentiated effector memory CD45RA+ cells. Some clones are missing from TCRdb's copy, which holds only in-frame ones; the method was immunoSEQ multiplex PCR. The sample carries a few million clones, roughly 95% recorded once. What was sequenced was naive CD8+ T cells from PBMCs. This sequence originates from a man between 18 and 35 years old in good health. Some clones in this sample may be carry-over from other donors' samples.

The CDR3 protein is CASSLQGQHEQYF. The CDR3, as DNA: TGTGCCAGCAGCTTACAGGGACAGCACGAGCAGTACTTC. V usage is TRBV7-6 and J usage is TRBJ2-7; 7 nucleotides match TRBD1. The germline V gene has CDR1 SGHVS and CDR2 FNYEAQ. The CDR3 consists of 13 residues. Trimming at V came to 2 bases and at J to 5 bases, leaving 3 bases not matched to a gene.